This TCR beta chain was sequenced in a study of PD-1 blockade in mismatch repair-deficient tumors. Study-wide results and caveats: Tumor-resident clones, often undetectable pretreatment in blood, expanded then contracted after pembrolizumab.

As concerns this clone: Its cognate antigen is unknown.

Per germline, CDR1 SQVTM and CDR2 ANQGSEA. The CDR3 is 15 amino acids. Trimming cost V 7 bases and J 2 bases; bases outside gene matches: 5. The table came from immunoSEQ multiplex PCR; TCRdb's copy has only in-frame clones and leaves some out. The table has around 100,000 clones, about 83% seen once. Sequences were derived from peripheral blood, sampled 60 weeks after starting pembrolizumab. This receptor was obtained from an adult with mismatch repair-deficient cancer. The V gene is TRBV29-1, the J gene TRBJ2-5; the match to TRBD2 covers 15 bases. CDR3 region: CSAGLAGGPQETQYF. CDR3 DNA: TGCAGCGCAGGACTAGCGGGAGGGCCTCAAGAGACCCAGTACTTC.